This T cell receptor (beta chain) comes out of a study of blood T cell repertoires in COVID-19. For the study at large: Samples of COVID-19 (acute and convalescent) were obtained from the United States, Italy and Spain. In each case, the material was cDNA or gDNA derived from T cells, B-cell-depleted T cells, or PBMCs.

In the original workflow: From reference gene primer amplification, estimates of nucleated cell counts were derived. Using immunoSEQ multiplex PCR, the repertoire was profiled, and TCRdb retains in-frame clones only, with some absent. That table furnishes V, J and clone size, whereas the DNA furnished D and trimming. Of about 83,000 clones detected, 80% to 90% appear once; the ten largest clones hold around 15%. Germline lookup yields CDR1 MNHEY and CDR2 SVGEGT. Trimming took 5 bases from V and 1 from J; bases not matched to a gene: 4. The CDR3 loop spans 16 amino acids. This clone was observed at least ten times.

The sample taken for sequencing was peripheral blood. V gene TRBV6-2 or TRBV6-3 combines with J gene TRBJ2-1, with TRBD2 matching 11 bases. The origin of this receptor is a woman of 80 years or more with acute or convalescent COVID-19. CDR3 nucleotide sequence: TGTGCCAGCAGTATGCTAGCGGGGGGATCCTACAATGAGCAGTTCTTC. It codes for CASSMLAGGSYNEQFF.